Below, 2 T cell receptor beta chains from the same sample are listed, as sequenced in a study of blood T cell repertoires in COVID-19. TCRdb's table, derived via immunoSEQ multiplex PCR, lists solely in-frame clones and lacks some. The sample holds 65,000 to 95,000 clones; over 75% are singletons and the top ten take 12%. The specimen sequenced was peripheral blood. The receptors shown here come from a man aged 70-80 years with active or convalescent COVID-19.

The V and J genes are TRBV2 and TRBJ1-5, with TRBD1 matching over 10 bases. CDR3 length: 15 residues. Germline loops: CDR1 SNHLY, CDR2 FYNNEI. V lost 3 bases to trimming and J lost 8 bases; unmatched junction nucleotides: 7. The CDR3 nucleotides read TGTGCCAGCAGTGACGGCCGGGACAGGGGCGAGCCCCAGCATTTT. Translating gives CASSDGRDRGEPQHF.

The rearrangement joins TRBV5-4 to TRBJ1-1; possible D gene TRBD1, 5 bases. The CDR3 is made up of 14 amino acids. Trimming shortened V by 3 bases and J by 7 bases, and 16 bases separated the two germline ends. Germline V gene sequence: CDR1 SGHNT, CDR2 YYREEE (reference sequence). This CDR3 is CASSSGARMDEAFF. The CDR3 DNA sequence: TGTGCCAGCAGCTCTGGGGCGCGGATGGATGAAGCTTTCTTT.